This TCR beta chain came from a study of blood T cell repertoires in COVID-19. Study as a whole: Acute-phase and convalescent COVID-19 samples originated in the United States, Italy and Spain. T cells, B-cell-depleted T cells, or PBMCs supplied cDNA or gDNA.

As processed by the authors: For nucleated cells, counts were estimated from reference gene primer amplification. Clones were read by immunoSEQ multiplex PCR, and TCRdb kept only the in-frame ones, dropping some. Clone size and the V and J calls come from that table; the DNA yielded D and trimming. The table shows roughly 150,000 clones, with approximately 90% occurring only once. CDR3 length: 17 amino acids. Germline V gene sequence: CDR1 SGHTA, CDR2 FQGNSA. V was trimmed by 5 bases and J by 7 bases, leaving 24 bases between them. Enrolled during active infection, Seattle patients were then followed longitudinally.

The clonotype comes from a man aged 18 to 30 with COVID-19, enrolled during active disease. Sequenced input: peripheral blood. The chain links TRBV7-2 to TRBJ1-5; D possibly corresponds to TRBD1 (6 bases). The CDR3 nucleotides read TGTGCCAGCAGCGCCCATTTGGGGGCTGGGGCATACCAGCCCCAGCATTTT. Translation gives CASSAHLGAGAYQPQHF.